The clone carrying this T cell receptor (beta chain) has ten or more counts. The antigen is not known. The TCRbeta library incorporated unique molecular identifiers. From the PCR reads, TCRdb called clonotypes with MiXCR, one entry per CDR3 protein. This sample has fewer than 350,000 distinct CDR3 sequences, with more than 9% found just once. The CDR3 has 15 amino acids. Unmatched junction bases numbered 13, after V lost 4 bases and J lost 8 bases. Germline-derived CDR1 and CDR2 are GTSNPN and SVGIG (reference sequence). This sample was taken from a study of T-cell reconstitution after alpha-beta-depleted transplantation in children. Findings and caveats of the study: At one year after transplant, newly produced T cells mostly accounted for T-cell counts and diversity. Alpha-beta T cells about two months after transplant reportedly derived from several hundred expanded graft clones. There were some patients whose high TCRbeta diversity at day 60 came from surviving recipient T cells and thymic progenitors.

This clonotype was obtained from a male patient between 2 and 15 years old who had a stem cell transplant for chronic granulomatous disease, so the T cells may come from the graft donor. The sample in question was peripheral blood, obtained 180 days after TCRalphabeta/CD19-depleted stem cell transplant. The gene calls are TRBV30 and TRBJ2-1; TRBD2 agrees at 8 bases. CDR3 in amino acids: CAWKGPRLAGDEQFF. CDR3 DNA sequence: TGTGCCTGGAAGGGCCCACGGCTAGCGGGCGATGAGCAGTTCTTC.